Listed here are 14 T cell receptor beta chains from one sample, sequenced in a study of cytomegalovirus exposure and HLA in healthy donors. Sequencing used immunoSEQ multiplex PCR; TCRdb keeps in-frame clones, though not all of them. The table lists 40,000 to 55,000 clones, 88% of them singletons. What was sequenced was PBMCs. These TCRs come from a woman under 40 in good health and CMV-seronegative.

The chain combines TRBV18 with TRBJ1-1, with TRBD1 matching 9 bases. This CDR3 has 16 amino acids. V shed 3 bases, J shed 0 bases, and the junction held 5 bases outside the gene matches. The V gene's germline CDR1 is KGHSH and CDR2 LQKENI. CDR3: CASSPRTGDMNTEAFF. The CDR3 DNA follows: TGTGCCAGCTCACCCCGGACAGGGGACATGAACACTGAAGCTTTCTTT.

This chain connects TRBV7-9 to TRBJ2-1; 13 bases line up with TRBD2. Germline V CDR1 and CDR2: SEHNR, FQNEAQ (reference sequence). J was trimmed by 7 bases and V by 5 bases; bases with no gene match: 5. This CDR3 is built from 15 residues. The CDR3 loop is CASSPGTSGTNEQFF. In DNA, the CDR3 is TGTGCCAGCAGCCCGGGGACTAGCGGGACGAATGAGCAGTTCTTC. The full variable domain, rest sourced from reference TRBV7-9 and TRBJ2-1, is DTGVSQNPRHKITKRGQNVTFRCDPISEHNRLYWYRQTLGQGPEFLTYFQNEAQLEKSRLLSDRFSAERPKGSFSTLEIQRTEQGDSAMYLCASSPGTSGTNEQFFGPGTRLTVL.

This clone was seen once. The J gene is TRBJ2-3, the V gene TRBV7-2; tentative D call: TRBD2 (6 bases). V gave up 5 bases and J gave up 5 bases, with 14 bases separating them. The CDR3 is made up of 14 amino acids. Germline loops: CDR1 SGHTA, CDR2 FQGNSA. This CDR3 is CASSPEIAVDTQYF. The CDR3 DNA reads TGTGCCAGCAGCCCAGAAATAGCGGTAGATACGCAGTATTTT.

The chain employs TRBV5-1 and TRBJ2-7; TRBD1 matches at 12 bases. This CDR3 has 14 residues. V shed 4 bases, J shed 5 bases, and the junction held 4 bases outside the gene matches. Germline values: CDR1 SGHRS, CDR2 YFSETQ. CDR3 amino acids: CASSPGTGGNEQYF. The CDR3 DNA is TGCGCCAGCAGCCCCGGGACAGGGGGCAACGAGCAGTACTTC.

There are a few counts of this clone. V usage is TRBV6-8 and J usage is TRBJ2-1, with 14 positions matching TRBD2. CDR1 and CDR2 (germline): MNHGY, SAAAGT. J was trimmed by 7 bases and V by 9 bases; bases with no gene match: 5. The CDR3 loop spans 14 amino acids. CDR3 residues: CARRTSGRTNEQFF. The CDR3 nucleotides are TGTGCCAGACGGACTAGCGGGAGGACAAATGAGCAGTTCTTC.

The gene calls are TRBV29-1 and TRBJ2-1; tentatively, D is TRBD2 (6 bases). The V gene lost 7 bases and the J gene lost 4 bases, with 14 bases spanning the gap. Germline CDR1 SQVTM, CDR2 ANQGSEA. The CDR3 length is 13 residues. For the CDR3, the DNA is TGCAGCGGGCGCCTAGCGTCATACAATGAGCAGTTCTTC. Encoded protein: CSGRLASYNEQFF.

This sequence joins TRBV7-2 and TRBJ2-7; the match to TRBD1 covers 9 bases. CDR1 and CDR2 (germline): SGHTA, FQGNSA. With V trimmed by 5 bases and J by 1 base, 6 bases remained unmatched. The CDR3 runs to 15 residues. The CDR3 DNA reads as TGTGCCAGCAGCCCACGGACAGGGGTATCCTACGAGCAGTACTTC. This gives the protein CASSPRTGVSYEQYF. The variable domain in full, completed from reference TRBV7-2 and TRBJ2-7, reads GAGVSQSPSNKVTEKGKDVELRCDPISGHTALYWYRQSLGQGLEFLIYFQGNSAPDKSGLPSDRFSAERTGGSVSTLTIQRTQQEDSAVYLCASSPRTGVSYEQYFGPGTRLTVT.

The J gene is TRBJ2-4, the V gene TRBV5-1, with a weak D call TRBD1 (7 bases). Germline lookup yields CDR1 SGHRS and CDR2 YFSETQ. Trimming took 4 bases from V and 1 from J, leaving 18 bases between them. CDR3 size: 17 residues. The CDR3 loop is CASSPGQIGGAKNIQYF. CDR3 DNA sequence: TGCGCCAGCAGCCCGGGACAGATAGGGGGGGCCAAAAACATTCAGTACTTC.

V gene TRBV9 combines with J gene TRBJ2-1; D remains ambiguous. Trimming shortened V by 0 bases and J by 4 bases, and 14 bases separated the two germline ends. The germline V gene encodes CDR1 SGDLS and CDR2 YYNGEE. CDR3 length: 16 residues. The chain's CDR3 is CASSVEVSLSYNEQFF. In DNA, the CDR3 is TGTGCCAGCAGCGTAGAAGTGAGTTTGTCTTACAATGAGCAGTTCTTC.

This chain connects TRBV23-1 to TRBJ2-1; 9 bases align to TRBD2. TRBV23-1 is an ORF for which the function is uncertain. The CDR3 has 15 amino acids. V dropped 2 bases and J dropped 8; count of bases not matched to a gene: 7. Here the CDR3 reads CASSQDRVAGDEQFF. CDR3 sequence (DNA): TGCGCCAGCAGTCAAGACCGGGTAGCGGGAGATGAGCAGTTCTTC.

The J gene is TRBJ2-2, the V gene TRBV6-5, with D possibly matching TRBD1 (6 bases). This CDR3 has 13 amino acids. Deletions cut 5 bases from V and 6 bases from J, with 10 bases between. Germline V CDR1 and CDR2: MNHEY, SVGAGI. CDR3 loop: CASSRNRAGELFF. CDR3 sequence (DNA): TGTGCCAGCAGTCGAAACAGGGCCGGGGAGCTGTTTTTT.

The chain carries TRBV12-2 and TRBJ1-3; TRBD1 is the table's D call and was not checked against the DNA. TRBV12-2 is a listed pseudogene. The CDR3 length is 21 residues. In DNA form, the CDR3 reads TGTGCAAGTCACCCGGACAGGGTCAAGGGTCCCGATTCAACCTCTGGAAACACCATATATTTT. Its protein is CASHPDRVKGPDSTSGNTIYF.

V is TRBV4-2 and J is TRBJ1-2; 9 bases align to TRBD1. V was pared by 4 bases and J by 4 bases, with 19 bases of the junction left unmatched. The CDR3 covers 19 residues. Looked up from germline, CDR1 is LGHNA and CDR2 is YNFKEQ. CDR3 sequence (DNA): TGTGCCAGCAGCCCGGACCGTGTAACACAAACAGGGGGCCCCTATGGCTACACCTTC. Encoded protein: CASSPDRVTQTGGPYGYTF.

The rearrangement links TRBV29-1 to TRBJ2-7, with D perhaps TRBD1 (5 bases). Trimming pared 7 bases from V and 1 base from J, leaving 11 bases between. Germline CDR1 is SQVTM and CDR2 is ANQGSEA. The CDR3 is made up of 12 amino acids. The CDR3 coding sequence is TGCAGCGCACAGGACGGATCCTACGAGCAGTACTTC. This translates into CSAQDGSYEQYF.